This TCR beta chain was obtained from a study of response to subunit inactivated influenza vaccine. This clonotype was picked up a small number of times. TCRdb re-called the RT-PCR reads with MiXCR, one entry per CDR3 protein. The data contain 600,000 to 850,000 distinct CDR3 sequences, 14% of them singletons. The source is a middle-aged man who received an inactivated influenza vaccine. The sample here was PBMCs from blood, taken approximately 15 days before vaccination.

The CDR3 bases are TGTGCCATCCGGTTAGAGGTCGGGGAGCTGTTTTTT. This translates into CAIRLEVGELFF. The genes are TRBV12-3 or TRBV12-4 and TRBJ2-2; D ambiguous. The CDR3 length is 12 residues. The V end lost 10 bases, the J end lost 7 bases, and 13 bases lay between the germline ends.